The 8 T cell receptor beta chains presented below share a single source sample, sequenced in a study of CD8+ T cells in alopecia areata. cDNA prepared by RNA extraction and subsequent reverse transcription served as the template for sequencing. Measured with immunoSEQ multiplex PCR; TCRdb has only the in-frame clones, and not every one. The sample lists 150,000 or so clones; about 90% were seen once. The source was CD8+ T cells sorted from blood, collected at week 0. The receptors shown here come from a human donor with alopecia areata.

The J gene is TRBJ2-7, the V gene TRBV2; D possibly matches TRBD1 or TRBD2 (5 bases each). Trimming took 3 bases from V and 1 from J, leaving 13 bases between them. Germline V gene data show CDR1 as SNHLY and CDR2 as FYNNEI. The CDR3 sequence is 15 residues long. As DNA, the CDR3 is TGTGCCAGCAGTGATAACGGGGACGGATCCTACGAGCAGTACTTC. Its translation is CASSDNGDGSYEQYF. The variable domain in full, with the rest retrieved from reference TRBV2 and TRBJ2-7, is EPEVTQTPSHQVTQMGQEVILRCVPISNHLYFYWYRQILGQKVEFLVSFYNNEISEKSEIFDDQFSVERPDGSNFTLKIRSTKLEDSAMYFCASSDNGDGSYEQYFGPGTRLTVT.

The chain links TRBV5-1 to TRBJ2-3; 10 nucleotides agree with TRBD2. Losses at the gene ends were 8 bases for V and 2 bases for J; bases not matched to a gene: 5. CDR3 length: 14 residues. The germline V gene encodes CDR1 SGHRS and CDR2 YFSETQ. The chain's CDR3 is CASKLAGTTDTQYF. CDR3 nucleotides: TGCGCCAGTAAACTAGCGGGGACCACAGATACGCAGTATTTT. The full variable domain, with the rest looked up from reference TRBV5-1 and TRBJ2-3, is KAGVTQTPRYLIKTRGQQVTLSCSPISGHRSVSWYQQTPGQGLQFLFEYFSETQRNKGNFPGRFSGRQFSNSRSEMNVSTLELGDSALYLCASKLAGTTDTQYFGPGTRLTVL.

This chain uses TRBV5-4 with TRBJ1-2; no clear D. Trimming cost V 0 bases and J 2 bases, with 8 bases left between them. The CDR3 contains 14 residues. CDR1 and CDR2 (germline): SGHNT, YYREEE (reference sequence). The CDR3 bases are TGTGCCAGCAGCTTGGAAGCGGAAAACTATGGCTACACCTTC. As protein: CASSLEAENYGYTF.

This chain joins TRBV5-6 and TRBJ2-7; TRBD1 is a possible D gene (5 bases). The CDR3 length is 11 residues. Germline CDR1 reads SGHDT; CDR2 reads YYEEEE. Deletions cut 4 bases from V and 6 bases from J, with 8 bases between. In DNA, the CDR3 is TGTGCCAGCAGCAGGGGAATCGAGCAGTACTTC. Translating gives CASSRGIEQYF.

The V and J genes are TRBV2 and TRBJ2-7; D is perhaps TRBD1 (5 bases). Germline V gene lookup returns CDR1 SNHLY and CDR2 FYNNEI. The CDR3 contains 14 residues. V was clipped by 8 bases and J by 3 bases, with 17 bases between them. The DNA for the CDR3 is TGTGCCAGCGGGGCCGTTCGGAAAAACTACGAGCAGTACTTC. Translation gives CASGAVRKNYEQYF.

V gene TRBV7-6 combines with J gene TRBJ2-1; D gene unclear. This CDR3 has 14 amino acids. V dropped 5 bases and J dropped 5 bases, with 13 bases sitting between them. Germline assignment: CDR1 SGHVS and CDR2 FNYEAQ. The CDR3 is CASSQGGKHNEQFF. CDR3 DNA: TGTGCCAGCAGCCAAGGTGGCAAGCACAATGAGCAGTTCTTC.

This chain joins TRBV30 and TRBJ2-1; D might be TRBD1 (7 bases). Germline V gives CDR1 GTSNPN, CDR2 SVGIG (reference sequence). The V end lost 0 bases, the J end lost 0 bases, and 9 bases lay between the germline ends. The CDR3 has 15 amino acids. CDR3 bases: TGTGCCTGGAGTGTTCAGGGGGGCTCCTACAATGAGCAGTTCTTC. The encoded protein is CAWSVQGGSYNEQFF.

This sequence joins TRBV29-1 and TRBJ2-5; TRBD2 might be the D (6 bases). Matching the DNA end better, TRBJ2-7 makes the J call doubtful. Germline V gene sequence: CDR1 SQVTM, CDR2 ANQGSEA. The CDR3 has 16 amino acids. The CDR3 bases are TGCAGCGTTCGGGGAGGTGAGGAGGGAAACTCCTACGAGCAGTACTTC. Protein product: CSVRGGEEGNSYEQYF.